This T cell receptor (beta chain) was documented in a study of identical twins listed by TCRdb under 2016. Describing the broader study: To test whether fetal clonotypes persist, the study used deep sequencing on TCR alpha and beta repertoires from monozygotic twins, unrelated adults of various ages, and cord blood. Replicate twin experiments were performed at different times using different library preparation protocols to rule out contamination.

Trimming removed 1 base from V and 1 base from J, leaving 13 bases between the germline ends. The CDR3 has 15 amino acids, counting the end cysteine and phenylalanine. CDR3 DNA only is kept here, 45 bases in frame from base 1. As encoded in the germline V gene, CDR1 is SQVTM while CDR2 is ANQGSEA. Only healthy Caucasian donors were included. Three pairs of female monozygotic twins, all aged roughly 18 to 29 years, were included in the twin cohort. Using Miltenyi CD45RO+ enrichment and human naive T-cell isolation kits, memory (CD45RO+) and naive T cells were isolated from PBMC. Libraries were built with 5' RACE. TCRdb records Illumina HiSeq 2000 as the sequencer. Template switching introduced a universal primer binding site; the final cDNA contained a unique molecular identifier, enabling accurate counting of TCR cDNA molecules. First-strand cDNA for TCR alpha and beta chains was synthesized from specific primers in the conserved constant-segment region. To control for contamination, every cDNA library carried two barcodes: a SMART-Mk sample barcode plus Illumina barcodes. TruSeq adapter sequences along with Illumina sample barcodes were introduced in two successive PCR steps. TCR alpha and beta cDNA libraries were sequenced on the Illumina HiSeq platform with custom primers. In the source study's methods: MiGEC was used to process raw reads and extract unique molecular identifiers, and MiXCR was used to find CDR3 positions. For each individual, recombination models were inferred using an EM algorithm with the repgenHMM and IGoR tools. The analysis of shared clonotypes was done with the tcR package in R, with sharing normalized by the product of cloneset sizes. Out-of-frame nonproductive sequences were analyzed to study raw recombination free of thymic and clonal selection effects. TCRdb redid the processing of the public reads, applying fastp at Q25 and MiXCR, and retained in-frame beta chains. Each record represents a unique CDR3 protein, reported with the most common genes and DNA among its rows. TCRdb, not the original authors, processed these V and J calls. The sample table contains more than 250,000 distinct CDR3 sequences; only one count was recorded for less than 9% of them. Less than 2.5% of the sample belongs to the ten largest clones.

This clonotype has more than one count but fewer than ten. Its antigen is still unknown. Base quality data are lacking; no much larger clone is found one base away. The paper as a whole reports these results and caveats: The excess sharing between twins in beta out-of-frame sequences was weaker because fewer shared sequences reduced the signal-to-noise ratio. Abundant cord blood beta clonotypes carried fewer insertions; young adult naive repertoires showed a weaker similar trend, while memory repertoires showed none. Because the same donors could not be followed over many years, the conclusions relied on cross-sectional statistical analysis. Recombination models systematically underestimated out-of-frame TCR alpha sharing in monozygotic twins but agreed with sharing between unrelated individuals. Invariant T cells such as MAIT and iNKT could partly confound zero-insertion analyses, although diverse VJ usage argued against such confounding for most clonotypes. Compared with coincidental sharing between unrelated individuals, out-of-frame TCR alpha sequences shared between twins showed an excess of sequences with low generation probability.

Another study also made use of these data, one on yellow fever vaccine responses in identical twins. The second investigation adds: According to the authors, in identical twins the way T cells responded to vaccination appeared partly convergent and partly personalized. In identical twins, the study followed T cell clones that responded to the vaccine with precision.

The receptor chain draws on TRBV29-1 and TRBJ1-1; no D gene is confidently identified. Sequencing was done on a sample of memory (CD45RO+) T cells sorted from blood. Read against the paper, the sample's cell subset or site label means: CD45RO+ enriched T cells. This receptor was obtained from a woman aged 18-35 years in good health. The bases are TGCAGCGTTGAAGGGGCCCGAGGAAAGAACACTGAAGCTTTCTTT. Its protein reads: CSVEGARGKNTEAFF.